Shown below are 21 T cell receptor beta chains from a single sample sequenced in a study of blood T cell repertoires in COVID-19. Data came from immunoSEQ multiplex PCR; TCRdb stores just in-frame clones and leaves some out. Among about 240,000 clones listed, roughly 82% were seen once. Material for sequencing was peripheral blood. The receptors were sampled from a man older than 75 with acute or convalescent COVID-19.

The rearrangement uses TRBV5-1 and TRBJ1-1; 7 positions agree with TRBD1. Germline assignment: CDR1 SGHRS and CDR2 YFSETQ. V shed 0 bases and J 4 bases; nucleotides not matched to a gene: 3. The CDR3 totals 14 residues. CDR3 nucleotide sequence: TGCGCCAGCAGCTTGGACAGGGGATCCACTGAAGCTTTCTTT. Translated, it gives CASSLDRGSTEAFF.

The V call is TRBV28, the J call TRBJ2-7; D is perhaps TRBD2 (5 bases). This CDR3 contains 13 residues. V was pared by 4 bases and J by 10 bases, with 17 bases between. Germline CDR1 reads MDHEN; CDR2 reads SYDVKM. The CDR3 coding sequence is TGTGCCAGCAGTTCAAGTCTGGATCCGGGACAGTACTTC. Translation: CASSSSLDPGQYF.

The chain has TRBV5-4 and TRBJ1-3, with no clear D. Trimming pared 0 bases from V and 0 bases from J, leaving 10 bases between. The CDR3 extends over 16 amino acids. Germline V lookup: CDR1 SGHNT, CDR2 YYREEE (reference sequence). The CDR3 here is CASSLAPVFSGNTIYF. For the CDR3, the DNA is TGTGCCAGCAGCTTGGCTCCGGTCTTCTCTGGAAACACCATATATTTT.

This clone was recorded a few times. This chain connects TRBV19 to TRBJ1-5; 10 bases are shared with TRBD1. Germline V gene sequence: CDR1 LNHDA, CDR2 SQIVND (reference sequence). V trimming: 5 bases; J trimming: 5 bases; junction bases outside the gene matches: 6. CDR3 length equals 15 residues. CDR3 DNA sequence: TGTGCCAGTAGTGGGCAAGGGACAGGGGATCAGCCCCAGCATTTT. It is translated as CASSGQGTGDQPQHF. The variable domain in full, with the rest retrieved from reference TRBV19 and TRBJ1-5, is DGGITQSPKYLFRKEGQNVTLSCEQNLNHDAMYWYRQDPGQGLRLIYYSQIVNDFQKGDIAEGYSVSREKKESFPLTVTSAQKNPTAFYLCASSGQGTGDQPQHFGDGTRLSIL.

This chain links TRBV19 with TRBJ1-4, with 7 bases lining up with TRBD1. The CDR3 runs 15 residues. Germline CDR1 reads LNHDA; CDR2 reads SQIVND (reference sequence). Unmatched junction bases numbered 7, after V lost 5 bases and J lost 4 bases. CDR3 amino acids: CASSLRTGLNEKLFF. Here the CDR3 DNA reads TGTGCCAGTAGTCTCCGGACAGGACTTAATGAAAAACTGTTTTTT.

The V gene is TRBV6-6, the J gene TRBJ1-6, with a weak D call TRBD1 (5 bases). V lost 7 bases and J lost 0, with 13 bases in between. This CDR3 has 16 residues. CDR1 MNHNY and CDR2 SVGAGI come from the germline V gene (reference sequence). The CDR3 coding sequence is TGTGCCAGCATCCAGACAGTTAGCTCCTATAATTCACCCCTCCACTTT. Its translation is CASIQTVSSYNSPLHF.

The J gene is TRBJ1-2, the V gene TRBV27, with a weak D call TRBD1 (5 bases). Germline V gives CDR1 MNHEY, CDR2 SMNVEV (reference sequence). V gave up 5 bases and J gave up 1 base, with 8 bases separating them. This CDR3 is built from 13 residues. The CDR3 region has the DNA TGTGCCAGCAGTAGACAGTTTAACTATGGCTACACCTTC. Its protein is CASSRQFNYGYTF.

This sequence joins TRBV5-8 and TRBJ2-2; D is undetermined. CDR3 length: 18 amino acids. The germline gives CDR1 SGHTS, CDR2 YDEGEE. V was cut by 3 bases and J by 1 base, with 19 bases left in between. The CDR3 DNA reads as TGTGCCAGCAGCTCTCCTAGTGATGCCAGCCGGAACACCGGGGAGCTGTTTTTT. Encoded protein: CASSSPSDASRNTGELFF.

This clone has only a few counts. The rearrangement uses TRBV11-2 and TRBJ1-3; D gene uncertain. CDR1 is SGHAT, CDR2 FQNNGV, per germline. The CDR3 extends over 18 amino acids. The ends were cut back, 5 bases at V and 0 bases at J, with 20 bases in the middle. CDR3 coding DNA: TGTGCCAGCAGCCGTAATCTGCTTATCGGGAGCTCTGGAAACACCATATATTTT. Its translation is CASSRNLLIGSSGNTIYF.

J is TRBJ1-1 and V is TRBV25-1; 7 bases line up with TRBD1. V gave up 6 bases and J gave up 0 bases; unmatched junction bases: 4. The CDR3 is 14 residues long. Germline CDR1 and CDR2: MGHDK and SYGVNS. The CDR3 reads CASRITGVNTEAFF. As DNA, the CDR3 is TGTGCCAGCAGGATTACAGGGGTGAACACTGAAGCTTTCTTT.

The chain joins TRBV13 to TRBJ1-2; D not certain. CDR3 length: 12 amino acids. Per germline, CDR1 PRHDT and CDR2 FYEKMQ (reference sequence). Deletions cut 0 bases from V and 7 bases from J, with 6 bases between. CDR3 in amino acids: CASSLGPTGYTF. CDR3 DNA: TGTGCCAGCAGCTTAGGACCTACTGGCTACACCTTC.

The chain links TRBV6-2 or TRBV6-3 to TRBJ2-6; D is perhaps TRBD1 (5 bases). Trimming took 4 bases from V and 4 from J, leaving 8 bases between them. Per the germline V gene, CDR1 is MNHEY and CDR2 is SVGEGT. The CDR3 consists of 14 residues. The CDR3 nucleotides are TGTGCCAGCAGTTCGACAGCCGGGGCCAACGTCCTGACTTTC. This gives the protein CASSSTAGANVLTF.

This chain connects TRBV6-5 to TRBJ1-2; D perhaps matches TRBD1 (5 bases). With 10 bases removed from V and 3 bases from J, the gap between germline ends came to 15 bases. The germline V gene has CDR1 MNHEY and CDR2 SVGAGI. The CDR3 has 13 amino acids. The CDR3 region is CATDGPGDYGYTF. In nucleotides, the CDR3 is TGTGCCACCGACGGGCCGGGGGACTATGGCTACACCTTC.

The chain combines TRBV6-5 with TRBJ1-2; D is ambiguous. Trimming stripped 2 bases from V and 0 bases from J, with 7 bases between. This CDR3 is 14 amino acids long. Germline V gene lookup returns CDR1 MNHEY and CDR2 SVGAGI. CDR3 in amino acids: CASSYGTANYGYTF. CDR3 bases: TGTGCCAGCAGTTACGGAACAGCTAACTATGGCTACACCTTC.

Concerning this clone: This sample includes further DNA sequences coding for the same CDR3. J is TRBJ1-1 and V is TRBV3-1 (or the pseudogene TRBV3-2); TRBD1 might be the D (6 bases). Trimming took 1 base from V and 5 from J, leaving 11 bases between them. The CDR3 covers 14 residues. Germline CDR1 LGHDT, CDR2 YNNKEL (reference sequence). CDR3 sequence reads: CASSQGGLTTEAFF. DNA for the CDR3: TGTGCCAGCAGCCAAGGGGGGCTAACGACTGAAGCTTTCTTT.

The chain carries TRBV5-4 and TRBJ1-2, with D unresolved. This CDR3 contains 14 residues. Germline V gives CDR1 SGHNT, CDR2 YYREEE (reference sequence). The V end was cut by 0 bases, the J end by 2 bases, with 8 bases between. CDR3 nucleotide sequence: TGTGCCAGCAGCTTGGGGGGAGAAAACTATGGCTACACCTTC. Residues: CASSLGGENYGYTF.

The J gene is TRBJ1-5, the V gene TRBV21-1. TRBV21-1 is listed as a pseudogene. This CDR3 region has 18 residues. The CDR3 here is CASSKTTGISLGNQPQHF. CDR3 nucleotides: TGTGCCAGCAGCAAAACCACGGGGATTAGCTTGGGCAATCAGCCCCAGCATTTT.

This chain joins TRBV29-1 and TRBJ2-1; 8 nucleotides agree with TRBD2. The CDR3 sequence is 14 residues long. The germline V gene encodes CDR1 SQVTM and CDR2 ANQGSEA. Losses at the gene ends were 4 bases for V and 1 base for J; bases not matched to a gene: 3. The CDR3 region has the DNA TGCAGCGTTGCGGGGGGGTGGTCCTACAATGAGCAGTTCTTC. It specifies CSVAGGWSYNEQFF.

The rearrangement joins TRBV5-1 to TRBJ2-5; 8 bases line up with TRBD2. The trim removed 6 bases at V and 9 bases at J, leaving 10 bases unmatched. The CDR3 extends over 13 amino acids. Germline-derived CDR1 and CDR2 are SGHRS and YFSETQ. CDR3 protein: CASNNGGAVAQYF. As DNA, the CDR3 is TGCGCCAGCAACAACGGGGGGGCGGTGGCCCAGTACTTC.

V usage is TRBV5-1 and J usage is TRBJ2-5, with TRBD2 matching over 9 bases. The CDR3 has 14 residues. In germline, CDR1 is SGHRS, CDR2 YFSETQ. V lost 2 bases and J lost 5; bases outside the gene matches: 4. The CDR3 DNA sequence: TGCGCCAGCAGCTTCGCTAGCGGGGAGGAGACCCAGTACTTC. Translation: CASSFASGEETQYF.

The CDR3 DNA reads as TGCGCCAGCAGCCAAGCGGGGGGGGGTTCAACTAATGAAAAACTGTTTTTT. It is translated as CASSQAGGGSTNEKLFF. The chain recombines TRBV4-3 with TRBJ1-4; D is perhaps TRBD1 (5 bases). The V and J ends lost 1 base and 0 bases respectively, with 12 bases between them. Germline CDR1 is LGHNA and CDR2 is YSLEER. This CDR3 is 17 amino acids long.